The 18 T cell receptor beta chains presented below share a single source sample, sequenced in a study of CD8+ T cells in alopecia areata. Following extraction, RNA underwent reverse transcription to cDNA, which served as the sequencing template. Clones were read by immunoSEQ multiplex PCR, and TCRdb kept only the in-frame ones, dropping some. The repertoire consists of about 200,000 clones, with roughly 50% occurring once and the leading ten covering around 5.1%. The sample comprised CD8+ T cells sorted from blood. These receptors were taken from a human donor in good health.

This chain joins TRBV7-9 and TRBJ2-7, with D unclear. The V gene's germline CDR1 is SEHNR and CDR2 FQNEAQ (reference sequence). Trimming pared 5 bases from V and 2 bases from J, leaving 7 bases between. The CDR3 sequence is 12 residues long. CDR3: CASSPDPYEQYF. The CDR3 nucleotides read TGTGCCAGCAGCCCTGACCCCTACGAGCAGTACTTC. Full variable domain (rest looked up from reference TRBV7-9 and TRBJ2-7): DTGVSQNPRHKITKRGQNVTFRCDPISEHNRLYWYRQTLGQGPEFLTYFQNEAQLEKSRLLSDRFSAERPKGSFSTLEIQRTEQGDSAMYLCASSPDPYEQYFGPGTRLTVT.

This clone appeared a few times. Distinct nucleotide sequences in the sample also encode this CDR3. The rearrangement links TRBV18 to TRBJ1-5, with D hard to call. V dropped 0 bases and J dropped 4 bases, with 1 base sitting between them. The CDR3 extends over 12 amino acids. CDR1 KGHSH and CDR2 LQKENI come from the germline V gene. CDR3 nucleotides: TGTGCCAGCTCACCACCGAATCAGCCCCAGCATTTT. Its protein is CASSPPNQPQHF.

The V gene is TRBV30, the J gene TRBJ2-3; 7 bases line up with TRBD1. V trimming: 2 bases; J trimming: 6 bases; junction bases outside the gene matches: 5. Germline V gene lookup returns CDR1 GTSNPN and CDR2 SVGIG (reference sequence). The CDR3 is 13 residues long. The CDR3 sequence is CAWSIGGGDTQYF. CDR3 bases: TGTGCCTGGAGTATAGGGGGCGGTGATACGCAGTATTTT.

This clone came up a few times. V and J are TRBV14 and TRBJ1-1, with D maybe TRBD1 (6 bases). Trimming stripped 4 bases from V and 4 bases from J, with 16 bases between. This CDR3 region has 15 residues. Germline lookup yields CDR1 SGHDN and CDR2 FVKESK. CDR3 region: CASSLGARGGTEAFF. The DNA of the CDR3 is TGTGCCAGCAGCCTTGGGGCCAGAGGGGGCACTGAAGCTTTCTTT. Variable domain in full (rest from reference TRBV14 and TRBJ1-1): EAGVTQFPSHSVIEKGQTVTLRCDPISGHDNLYWYRRVMGKEIKFLLHFVKESKQDESGMPNNRFLAERTGGTYSTLKVQPAELEDSGVYFCASSLGARGGTEAFFGQGTRLTVV.

This sequence joins TRBV13 and TRBJ2-6, with D possibly being TRBD2 (5 bases). V gave up 4 bases and J gave up 1 base, with 8 bases separating them. The CDR3 has 15 amino acids. CDR1 and CDR2 from the germline V gene are PRHDT and FYEKMQ (reference sequence). The CDR3: CASSSEGSGANVLTF. The CDR3 nucleotides read TGTGCCAGCAGCTCAGAGGGTTCTGGGGCCAACGTCCTGACTTTC. Full variable domain (rest looked up from reference TRBV13 and TRBJ2-6): AAGVIQSPRHLIKEKRETATLKCYPIPRHDTVYWYQQGPGQDPQFLISFYEKMQSDKGSIPDRFSAQQFSDYHSELNMSSLELGDSALYFCASSSEGSGANVLTFGAGSRLTVL.

This sequence joins TRBV29-1 and TRBJ2-7, with D uncertain. CDR1 is SQVTM and CDR2 is ANQGSEA in the germline V gene. V dropped 6 bases and J dropped 2 bases, with 14 bases sitting between them. This CDR3 has 13 residues. The CDR3: CSVATGRTYEQYF. DNA for the CDR3: TGCAGCGTCGCTACCGGGCGAACCTACGAGCAGTACTTC.

The CDR3 is CASSLSLGGSYNEQFF. The CDR3 coding sequence is TGTGCCAGCAGCTTAAGCTTGGGCGGATCCTACAATGAGCAGTTCTTC. V is TRBV13 and J is TRBJ2-1; D call uncertain. The CDR3 has 16 residues. V was pared by 2 bases and J by 1 base, with 12 bases between. CDR1 and CDR2 (germline): PRHDT, FYEKMQ (reference sequence).

V usage is TRBV29-1 and J usage is TRBJ2-6; no reliable D call. The CDR3 length is 15 residues. Deletions cut 4 bases from V and 4 bases from J, with 14 bases between. Per the germline V gene, CDR1 is SQVTM and CDR2 is ANQGSEA. Here the CDR3 reads CSVASRQEGANVLTF. The CDR3 DNA reads as TGCAGCGTTGCCTCCAGGCAGGAGGGGGCCAACGTCCTGACTTTC.

The chain has TRBV30 and TRBJ2-3, with TRBD1 matching 7 bases. Germline loops: CDR1 GTSNPN, CDR2 SVGIG (reference sequence). The CDR3 spans 15 residues. Germline trimming cut 3 bases from V and 2 bases from J; bases unmatched to any gene: 8. The CDR3 loop is CAWSLTGPNTDTQYF. In DNA, the CDR3 is TGTGCCTGGAGCCTGACAGGGCCTAACACAGATACGCAGTATTTT.

Of note for this clone: Different DNA sequences within this sample yield the same CDR3. The gene calls are TRBV5-1 and TRBJ2-1; no clear D. The length of the CDR3 is 12 residues. With 0 bases removed from V and 8 bases from J, the gap between germline ends came to 6 bases. Germline V gives CDR1 SGHRS, CDR2 YFSETQ. The CDR3 DNA is TGCGCCAGCAGCTTGGATGGCGATGAGCAGTTCTTC. As protein: CASSLDGDEQFF.

A single count supports this clone. This chain links TRBV7-8 with TRBJ2-7; possible D gene TRBD1, 5 bases. Trimming cost V 5 bases and J 2 bases, with 13 bases left between them. Germline V gene lookup returns CDR1 SGHVS and CDR2 FQNEAQ. The CDR3 is 14 amino acids. The CDR3 sequence: CASSQGTGPYEQYF. CDR3 nucleotides: TGTGCCAGCAGCCAGGGTACTGGTCCCTACGAGCAGTACTTC.

V is TRBV5-6 and J is TRBJ1-2, with 7 positions matching TRBD1. The CDR3 length is 13 residues. Unmatched junction bases numbered 8, after V lost 0 bases and J lost 12 bases. In germline, CDR1 is SGHDT, CDR2 YYEEEE. The CDR3 loop is CASSLEGAWGHTF. CDR3 DNA: TGTGCCAGCAGCTTGGAGGGGGCCTGGGGTCACACCTTC. Filled out from reference TRBV5-6 and TRBJ1-2, the complete variable domain reads DAGVTQSPTHLIKTRGQQVTLRCSPKSGHDTVSWYQQALGQGPQFIFQYYEEEERQRGNFPDRFSGHQFPNYSSELNVNALLLGDSALYLCASSLEGAWGHTFGSGTRLTVV.

This sequence joins TRBV2 and TRBJ2-7; D unresolved. Trimming pared 6 bases from V and 0 bases from J, leaving 3 bases between. Germline V gene data show CDR1 as SNHLY and CDR2 as FYNNEI. The CDR3 loop spans 11 amino acids. CDR3 bases: TGTGCCAGCAGCAGCTCCTACGAGCAGTACTTC. It specifies CASSSSYEQYF.

The chain joins TRBV29-1 to TRBJ2-5, with D possibly being TRBD1 or TRBD2 (5 bases each). Germline V gene sequence: CDR1 SQVTM, CDR2 ANQGSEA. Trimming removed 4 bases from V and 9 bases from J, with 15 bases in between. The CDR3 length is 12 residues. CDR3 loop: CSVVEGSGAQYF. CDR3 nucleotide sequence: TGCAGCGTTGTCGAGGGGAGTGGGGCCCAGTACTTC.

The sample holds a few counts of this clone. The V call is TRBV6-5, the J call TRBJ2-1, with TRBD1 matching over 7 bases. This CDR3 is built from 13 residues. Unmatched junction bases numbered 6, after V lost 11 bases and J lost 2 bases. Germline CDR1 and CDR2: MNHEY and SVGAGI. The CDR3 spells CAVQGDTYNEQFF. The DNA for the CDR3 is TGTGCCGTTCAGGGGGACACCTACAATGAGCAGTTCTTC.

This rearrangement joins TRBV29-1 to TRBJ2-2; TRBD1 matches 9 bases. This CDR3 comprises 13 residues. Germline CDR1 is SQVTM and CDR2 is ANQGSEA. After removal of 7 bases from V and 7 bases from J, the junction contained 7 bases not matched to a gene. The CDR3 spells CSGRTGESGELFF. The CDR3 DNA follows: TGCAGCGGCCGGACAGGGGAGAGCGGGGAGCTGTTTTTT.

This chain connects TRBV2 to TRBJ1-5; 9 nucleotides agree with TRBD1. Trimming at V came to 8 bases and at J to 5 bases, leaving 7 bases not matched to a gene. This CDR3 contains 14 residues. CDR1 and CDR2 from the germline V gene are SNHLY and FYNNEI. The CDR3 DNA reads as TGTGCCAGCTGCCCGGGACAGGGTTATCAGCCCCAGCATTTT. It translates to CASCPGQGYQPQHF. The full variable domain, its missing parts supplied by reference TRBV2 and TRBJ1-5, is EPEVTQTPSHQVTQMGQEVILRCVPISNHLYFYWYRQILGQKVEFLVSFYNNEISEKSEIFDDQFSVERPDGSNFTLKIRSTKLEDSAMYFCASCPGQGYQPQHFGDGTRLSIL.

The CDR3 loop reads CASSPSRWAAVYNQPQHF. The CDR3 coding sequence is TGTGCCAGCAGTCCTAGTCGGTGGGCGGCGGTTTACAATCAGCCCCAGCATTTT. The chain combines TRBV27 with TRBJ1-5; unclear D gene. Germline V gene lookup returns CDR1 MNHEY and CDR2 SMNVEV (reference sequence). This CDR3 has 18 residues. Trimming removed 5 bases at V and 3 bases at J, with 23 bases between.